This T cell receptor (beta chain) came from a study of vaccination effects on CD4 cells after COVID-19. Under the ViraFEST assay, PBMC were stimulated with viral peptide pools so that antigen-specific CD4+ T cells expanded. Sequencing was performed afterwards. Following 10 days of culture, CD4+ T cells were isolated. Vaccinated participants had no history of SARS-CoV-2 infection and tested negative for nucleocapsid antibodies. Wells each received around 2 million PBMC, cultured with about 10 IU/ml IL-2 and approximately 10 ug/ml peptides. CDR3 size: 13 residues. V was shortened by 5 bases and J by 8 bases, with 15 bases between the two germline ends. Germline CDR1 and CDR2: SGHTA and FQGNSA. As to this clone: Its target is not known.

Clones were read by immunoSEQ multiplex PCR, and TCRdb kept only the in-frame ones, dropping some. The table lists approximately 28,000 clones, about 70% of them singletons. Findings and caveats of the study: Limitations: small convalescent group and missing early post-infection timepoints. Pronounced clonal contraction occurred in clones induced by infection and by vaccine late after vaccination.

J is TRBJ1-2 and V is TRBV7-2; D unresolved. The specimen comprised CD4+ T cells from PBMCs cultured with HCoV-NL63 spike peptides, sampled before COVID-19 vaccination. The source is a human donor who received a COVID-19 vaccine. The CDR3 sequence is CASSPDGVGGYTF. CDR3 DNA: TGTGCCAGCAGCCCAGATGGGGTCGGGGGCTACACCTTC. Together with reference TRBV7-2 and TRBJ1-2, the CDR3 gives the full variable domain: GAGVSQSPSNKVTEKGKDVELRCDPISGHTALYWYRQSLGQGLEFLIYFQGNSAPDKSGLPSDRFSAERTGGSVSTLTIQRTQQEDSAVYLCASSPDGVGGYTFGSGTRLTVV.